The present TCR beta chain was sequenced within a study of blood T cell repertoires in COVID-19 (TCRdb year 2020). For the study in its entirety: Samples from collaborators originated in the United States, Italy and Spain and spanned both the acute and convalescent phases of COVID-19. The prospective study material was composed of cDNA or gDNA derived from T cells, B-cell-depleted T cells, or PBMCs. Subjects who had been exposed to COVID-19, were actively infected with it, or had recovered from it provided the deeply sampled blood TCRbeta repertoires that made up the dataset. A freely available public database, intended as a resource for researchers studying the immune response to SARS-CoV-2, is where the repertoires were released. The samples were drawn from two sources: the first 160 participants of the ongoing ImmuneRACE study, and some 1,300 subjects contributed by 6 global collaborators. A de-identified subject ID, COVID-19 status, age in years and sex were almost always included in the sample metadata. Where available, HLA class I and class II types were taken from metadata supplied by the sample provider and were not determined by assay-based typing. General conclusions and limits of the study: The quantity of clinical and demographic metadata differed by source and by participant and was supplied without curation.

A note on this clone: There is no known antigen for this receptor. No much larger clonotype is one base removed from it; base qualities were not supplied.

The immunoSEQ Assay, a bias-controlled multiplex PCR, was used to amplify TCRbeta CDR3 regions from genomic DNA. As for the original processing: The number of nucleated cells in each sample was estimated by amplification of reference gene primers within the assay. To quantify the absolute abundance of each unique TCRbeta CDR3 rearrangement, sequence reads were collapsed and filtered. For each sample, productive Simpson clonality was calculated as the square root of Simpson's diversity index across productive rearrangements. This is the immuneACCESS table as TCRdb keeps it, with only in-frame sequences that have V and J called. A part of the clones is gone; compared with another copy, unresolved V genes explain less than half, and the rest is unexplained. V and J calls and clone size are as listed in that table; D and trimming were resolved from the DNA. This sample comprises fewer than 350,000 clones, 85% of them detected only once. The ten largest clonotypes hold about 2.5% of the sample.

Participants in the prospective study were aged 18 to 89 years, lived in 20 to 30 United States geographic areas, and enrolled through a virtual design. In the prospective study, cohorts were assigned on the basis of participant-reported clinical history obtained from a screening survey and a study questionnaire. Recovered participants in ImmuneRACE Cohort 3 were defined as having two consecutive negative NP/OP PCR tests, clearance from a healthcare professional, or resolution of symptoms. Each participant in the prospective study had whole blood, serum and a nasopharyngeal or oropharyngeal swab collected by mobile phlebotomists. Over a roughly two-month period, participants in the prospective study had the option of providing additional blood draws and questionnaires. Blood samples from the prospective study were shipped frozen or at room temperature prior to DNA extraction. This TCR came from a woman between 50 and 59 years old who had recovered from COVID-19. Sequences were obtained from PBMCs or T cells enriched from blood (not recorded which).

The CDR3 reads CASSLFDSPNEKLFF. The base sequence is TGTGCCAGCAGCTTATTCGACAGCCCTAATGAAAAACTGTTTTTT. The chain is made from TRBV11-2 and TRBJ1-4; a tentative D call is TRBD1 (5 bases match). The CDR1 and CDR2 encoded by the germline V gene are SGHAT and FQNNGV. The CDR3 runs 15 residues from the cysteine to the phenylalanine. The read is trimmed to its CDR3 DNA, 45 bases read in frame from base 1. V and J are truncated by 2 bases and 3 bases respectively, leaving an intervening sequence of 10 bases.